This T cell receptor (beta chain) stems from a study of CD8 T cells in Susac syndrome. Overall study: Within the sequenced Susac syndrome patient group, more than 5 exhibited active disease and about eight were in remission. General study results and limits: A relatively small number of individuals underwent TCR sequencing and HLA analysis.

Sequencing targeted TCR beta in T cells from blood (CD8+ and CD4+). After extraction with the RNeasy kit, roughly 0.5 to 1 ug of the RNA was reverse transcribed using random hexamers. One entry per CDR3 protein results from TCRdb running MiXCR on the immunoSEQ multiplex PCR reads. The top ten clones hold 0.15% of a sample with some 210,000 distinct CDR3 sequences, approximately 94% of them seen once. The ends lost 5 bases at V and 4 bases at J; junction bases unmatched: 6. The CDR3 runs to 14 residues. Germline-derived CDR1 and CDR2 are KGHSH and LQKENI. Comments on this clonotype: Its target is not known.

Material: CD4+ T cells from PBMCs. The TCR was taken from a human donor with Susac syndrome. The V call is TRBV18, the J call TRBJ1-2; 8 bases fit TRBD1. CDR3 loop: CASSLTGESYGYTF. The CDR3 nucleotides read TGTGCCAGCTCATTGACAGGGGAGAGCTATGGCTACACCTTC.